This TCR beta chain is from a study of early T cells in non-severe SARS-CoV-2 infection. Study at large: The sequenced material was bulk RNA from unsorted whole blood, and its chains were unpaired.

The study's findings and limits: The VDJdb matching leaned toward anti-spike CD8 responses and overlooked private and CD4 specificities.

This CDR3 is 15 amino acids long. Trimming left V 2 bases short and J 9 bases short, with 17 bases between. The sample holds many counts of this clonotype. Its matching antigen is unknown. Each CDR3 protein is one row after TCRdb ran MiXCR on the 5' RACE reads. The sample has roughly 45,000 distinct CDR3 sequences; around 11% are singletons. The chain links TRBV12-3 or TRBV12-4 to TRBJ2-4; weak D call: TRBD2 (6 bases). The sequence was obtained from an adult who was a healthcare worker with PCR-confirmed SARS-CoV-2 infection or an uninfected control (not recorded which). Sequenced input: whole blood. CDR3 protein: CASSLSQGRRVIQYF. The CDR3 DNA follows: TGTGCCAGCAGTTTATCGCAGGGAAGGAGGGTCATTCAGTACTTC.